This T cell receptor (beta chain) was documented in a study of spatial heterogeneity in lung cancer. Background on the study: TCR transcript abundance in tumor regions was strongly correlated with the T cell module score obtained from matched bulk RNA-seq. Findings of the study overall: Within tumors, counts of expanded alpha and beta TCRs tracked tumor mutation counts.

This clonotype was recorded many times. Its antigen is still unknown. Each CDR3 protein is one row after TCRdb ran MiXCR on the 5' RACE reads. This sample carries more than 20,000 distinct CDR3 sequences, around 6% of them seen once, and the ten largest clones take approximately 10%. V was cut by 7 bases and J by 7 bases, with 20 bases left in between. This CDR3 contains 15 residues. CDR1 and CDR2 from the germline V gene are SGHTA and FQGNSA. Time point given: sample taken at primary tumor resection. Researchers sequenced whole RNA taken from tumor, nontumor lung or frozen PBMC without sorting. This receptor was identified in a male donor with early-stage non-small cell lung cancer. J is TRBJ2-1 and V is TRBV7-2, with D perhaps being TRBD1 or TRBD2 (7 bases each). The material sequenced was lung tumor tissue, taken at surgery. The CDR3 sequence: CASKPRQGGTNEQFF. CDR3 sequence (DNA): TGTGCCAGCAAACCCCGACAGGGAGGGACTAATGAGCAGTTCTTC.